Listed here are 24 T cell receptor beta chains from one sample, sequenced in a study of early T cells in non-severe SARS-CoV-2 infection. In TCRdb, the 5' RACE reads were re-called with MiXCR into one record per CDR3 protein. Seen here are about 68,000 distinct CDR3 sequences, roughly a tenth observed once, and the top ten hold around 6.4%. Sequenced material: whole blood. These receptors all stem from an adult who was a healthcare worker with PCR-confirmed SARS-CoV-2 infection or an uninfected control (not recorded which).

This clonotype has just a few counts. Here the CDR3 DNA reads TGCGCCAGCAGCCAAGAGGAGGGAGTGACAGATACGCAGTATTTT. This gives the protein CASSQEEGVTDTQYF. J is TRBJ2-3 and V is TRBV4-1, with D possibly TRBD2 on 6 matching bases. The CDR3 is 15 amino acids. The germline V and J ends were trimmed by 0 bases and 3 bases, with 10 bases remaining between them. Germline CDR1 is MGHRA and CDR2 is YSYEKL.

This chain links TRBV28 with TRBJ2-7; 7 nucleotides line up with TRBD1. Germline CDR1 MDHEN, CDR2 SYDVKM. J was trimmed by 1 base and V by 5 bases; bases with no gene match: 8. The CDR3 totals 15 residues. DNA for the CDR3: TGTGCCAGCAGTACAACCGGGACAGCTTCCTACGAGCAGTACTTC. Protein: CASSTTGTASYEQYF.

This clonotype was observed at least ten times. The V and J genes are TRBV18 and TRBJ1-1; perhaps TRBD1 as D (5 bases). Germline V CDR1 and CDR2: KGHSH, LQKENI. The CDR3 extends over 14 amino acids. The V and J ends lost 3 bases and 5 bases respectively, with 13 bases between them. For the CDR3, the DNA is TGTGCCAGCTCACCTCAGGGATGGGGGACTGAAGCTTTCTTT. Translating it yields CASSPQGWGTEAFF.

CDR3 nucleotide sequence: TGTGCCATCAGTGAACAGGGAAGGGGCGCTGAGCAGTACTTC. Translation: CAISEQGRGAEQYF. The chain couples TRBV10-3 to TRBJ2-7, with D possibly being TRBD1 (6 bases). Germline-derived CDR1 and CDR2 are ENHRY and SYGVKD. The V end was cut by 3 bases, the J end by 7 bases, with 16 bases between. CDR3 length: 14 residues.

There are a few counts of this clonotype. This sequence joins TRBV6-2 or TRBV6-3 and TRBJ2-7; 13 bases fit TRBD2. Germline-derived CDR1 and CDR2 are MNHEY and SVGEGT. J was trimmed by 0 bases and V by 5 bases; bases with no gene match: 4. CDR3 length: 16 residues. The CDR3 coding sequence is TGTGCCAGCAGTGAGGGGACTAGCGGGATCTCCTACGAGCAGTACTTC. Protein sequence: CASSEGTSGISYEQYF.

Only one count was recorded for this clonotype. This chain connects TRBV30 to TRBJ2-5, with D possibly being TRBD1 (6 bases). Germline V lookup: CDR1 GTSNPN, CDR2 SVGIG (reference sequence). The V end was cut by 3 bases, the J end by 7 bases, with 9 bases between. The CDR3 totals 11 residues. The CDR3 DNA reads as TGTGCCTGGAGCCTAGGGGGGACCCAGTACTTC. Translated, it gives CAWSLGGTQYF.

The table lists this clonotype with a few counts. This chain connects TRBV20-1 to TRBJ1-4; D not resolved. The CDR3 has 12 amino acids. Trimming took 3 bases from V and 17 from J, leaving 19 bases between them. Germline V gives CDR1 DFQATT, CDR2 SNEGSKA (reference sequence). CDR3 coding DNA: TGCAGTGCTAGGCGGTCGGGGTTAGAGGGTTTTTTT. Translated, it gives CSARRSGLEGFF.

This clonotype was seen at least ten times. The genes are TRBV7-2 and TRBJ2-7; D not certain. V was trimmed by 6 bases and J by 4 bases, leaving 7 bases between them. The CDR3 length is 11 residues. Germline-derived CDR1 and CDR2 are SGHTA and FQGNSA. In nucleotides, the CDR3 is TGTGCCAGCAGTTCCCTATACGAGCAGTACTTC. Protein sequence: CASSSLYEQYF.

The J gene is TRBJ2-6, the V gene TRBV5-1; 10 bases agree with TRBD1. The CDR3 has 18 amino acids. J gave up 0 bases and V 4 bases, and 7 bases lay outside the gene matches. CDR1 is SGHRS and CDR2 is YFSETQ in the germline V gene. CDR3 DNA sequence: TGCGCCAGCAGCGCCGGGACAGGGGCCCTCTCTGGGGCCAACGTCCTGACTTTC. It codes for CASSAGTGALSGANVLTF.

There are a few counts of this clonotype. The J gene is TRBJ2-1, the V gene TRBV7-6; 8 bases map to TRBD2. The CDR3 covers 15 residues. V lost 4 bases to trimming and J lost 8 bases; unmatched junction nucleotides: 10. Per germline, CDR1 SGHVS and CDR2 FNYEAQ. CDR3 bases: TGTGCCAGCAGCTCAATCCGCGGGAGGAGGGATGAGCAGTTCTTC. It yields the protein CASSSIRGRRDEQFF.

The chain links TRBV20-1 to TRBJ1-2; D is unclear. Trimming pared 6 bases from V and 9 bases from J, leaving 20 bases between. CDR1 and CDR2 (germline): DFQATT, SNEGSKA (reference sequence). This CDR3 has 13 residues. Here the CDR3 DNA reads TGCAGTGCACGAGGGCTGGGGATGTGGAGCTACACCTTC. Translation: CSARGLGMWSYTF.

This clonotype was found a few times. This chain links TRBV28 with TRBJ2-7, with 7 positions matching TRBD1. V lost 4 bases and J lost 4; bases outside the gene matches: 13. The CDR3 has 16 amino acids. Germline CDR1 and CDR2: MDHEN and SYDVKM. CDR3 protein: CASSWLWDSGGYEQYF. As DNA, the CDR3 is TGTGCCAGCAGTTGGTTGTGGGACAGCGGTGGGTACGAGCAGTACTTC.

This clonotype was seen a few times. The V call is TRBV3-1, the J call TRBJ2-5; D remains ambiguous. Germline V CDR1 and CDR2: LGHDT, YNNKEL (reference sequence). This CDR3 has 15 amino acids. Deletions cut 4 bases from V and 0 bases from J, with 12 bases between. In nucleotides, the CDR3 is TGTGCCAGCAGCCGCCTGACTGAGTACCAAGAGACCCAGTACTTC. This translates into CASSRLTEYQETQYF.

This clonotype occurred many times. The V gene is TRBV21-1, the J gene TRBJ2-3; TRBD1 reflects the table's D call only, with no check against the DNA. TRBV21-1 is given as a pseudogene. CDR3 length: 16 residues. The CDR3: CASSKAGTGPTDTQYF. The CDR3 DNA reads TGTGCCAGCAGCAAAGCTGGGACAGGACCCACAGATACGCAGTATTTT.

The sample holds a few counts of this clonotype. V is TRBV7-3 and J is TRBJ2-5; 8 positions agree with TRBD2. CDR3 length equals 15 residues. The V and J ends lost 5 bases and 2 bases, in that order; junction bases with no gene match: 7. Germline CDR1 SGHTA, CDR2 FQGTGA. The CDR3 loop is CASSLAGSQQETQYF. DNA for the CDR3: TGTGCCAGCAGCCTAGCGGGCAGCCAACAAGAGACCCAGTACTTC.

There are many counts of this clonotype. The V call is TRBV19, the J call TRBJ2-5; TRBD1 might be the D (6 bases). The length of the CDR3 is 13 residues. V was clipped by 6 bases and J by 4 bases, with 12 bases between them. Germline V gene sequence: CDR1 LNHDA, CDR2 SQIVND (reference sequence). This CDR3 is CASSGQRRETQYF. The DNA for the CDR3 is TGTGCCAGTAGCGGACAGCGTCGAGAGACCCAGTACTTC.

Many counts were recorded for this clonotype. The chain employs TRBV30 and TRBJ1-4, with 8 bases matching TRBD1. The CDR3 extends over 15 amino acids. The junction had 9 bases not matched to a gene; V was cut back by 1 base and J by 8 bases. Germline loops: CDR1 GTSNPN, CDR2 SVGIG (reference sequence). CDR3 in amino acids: CAWSGASGGKEKLFF. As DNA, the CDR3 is TGTGCCTGGAGTGGCGCCTCAGGGGGCAAAGAAAAACTGTTTTTT. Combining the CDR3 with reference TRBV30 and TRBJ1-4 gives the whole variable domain SQTIHQWPATLVQPVGSPLSLECTVEGTSNPNLYWYRQAAGRGLQLLFYSVGIGQISSEVPQNLSASRPQDRQFILSSKKLLLSDSGFYLCAWSGASGGKEKLFFGSGTQLSVL.

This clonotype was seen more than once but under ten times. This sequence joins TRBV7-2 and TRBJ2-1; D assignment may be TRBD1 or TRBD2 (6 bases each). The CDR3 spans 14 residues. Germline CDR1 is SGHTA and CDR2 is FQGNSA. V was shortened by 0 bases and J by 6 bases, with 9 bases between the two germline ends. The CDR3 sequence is CASSLAGGFNEQFF. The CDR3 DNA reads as TGTGCCAGCAGCTTAGCGGGGGGCTTCAATGAGCAGTTCTTC.

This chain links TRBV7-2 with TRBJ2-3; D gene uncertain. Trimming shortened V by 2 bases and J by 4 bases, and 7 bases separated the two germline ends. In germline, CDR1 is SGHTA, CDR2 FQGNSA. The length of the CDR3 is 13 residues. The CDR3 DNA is TGTGCCAGCAGCTTACGAGGTGCAGATACGCAGTATTTT. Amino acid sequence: CASSLRGADTQYF.

CDR3 DNA sequence: TGTGCCACCAGTGACCACCTGGTAGGGAATGAGCAGTTCTTC. Amino acid sequence: CATSDHLVGNEQFF. V and J are TRBV24-1 and TRBJ2-1; D remains unclear. CDR1 KGHDR and CDR2 SFDVKD come from the germline V gene. The CDR3 runs to 14 residues. V lost 4 bases and J 7 bases, leaving 13 bases between the germline ends.

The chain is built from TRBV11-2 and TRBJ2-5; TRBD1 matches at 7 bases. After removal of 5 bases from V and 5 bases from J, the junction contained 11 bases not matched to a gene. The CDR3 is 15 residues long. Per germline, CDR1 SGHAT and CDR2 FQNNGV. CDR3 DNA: TGTGCCAGCAGCCCCCAACAGGGGTTTAGGGAGACCCAGTACTTC. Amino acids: CASSPQQGFRETQYF.

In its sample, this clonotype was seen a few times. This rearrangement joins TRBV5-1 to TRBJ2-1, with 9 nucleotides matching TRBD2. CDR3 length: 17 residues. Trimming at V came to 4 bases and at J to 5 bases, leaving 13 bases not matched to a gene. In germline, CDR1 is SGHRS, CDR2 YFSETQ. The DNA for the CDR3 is TGCGCCAGCAGCCAGGGACTTCGGACTAGCGAGAACAATGAGCAGTTCTTC. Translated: CASSQGLRTSENNEQFF.

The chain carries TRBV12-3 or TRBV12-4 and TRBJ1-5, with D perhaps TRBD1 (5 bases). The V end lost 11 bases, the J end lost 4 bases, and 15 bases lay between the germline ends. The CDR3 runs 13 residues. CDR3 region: CAGGNTDNQPQHF. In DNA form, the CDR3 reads TGTGCCGGGGGTAACACGGATAATCAGCCCCAGCATTTT.

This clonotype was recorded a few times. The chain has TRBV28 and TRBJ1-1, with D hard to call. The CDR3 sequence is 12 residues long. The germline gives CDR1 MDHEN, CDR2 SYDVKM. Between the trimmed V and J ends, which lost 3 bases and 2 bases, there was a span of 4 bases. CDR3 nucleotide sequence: TGTGCCAGCAGTTTTACAAACACTGAAGCTTTCTTT. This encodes CASSFTNTEAFF.